This T cell receptor (beta chain) was identified during a study of T cell changes during pregnancy in multiple sclerosis. TCRdb's table, derived via immunoSEQ multiplex PCR, lists solely in-frame clones and lacks some. The sample lists 55,000 to 75,000 clones, about nine tenths occurring once. V lost 4 bases and J lost 8, with 8 bases in between. CDR3 length equals 11 residues. Per the germline V gene, CDR1 is SGHVS and CDR2 is FQNEAQ. The chain employs TRBV7-8 and TRBJ1-2; tentatively, D is TRBD1 (5 bases). Material: peripheral blood, obtained in the third trimester of pregnancy. This sequence was found in a female donor in good health, enrolled as a control in a pregnancy study. The CDR3 DNA reads TGTGCCAGCAGCTGGAGGGGAGGCTACACCTTC. It specifies CASSWRGGYTF.